This T cell receptor beta chain was recorded in a study of beta chain features in type 1 diabetes. Turning to the study itself: The study examined roughly 100 million sorted cells across all samples.

The study, taken as a whole, reports: It was possible that PCR favored shorter templates, equally so in patients and controls. Moderate but significant shortening of TCRB CDR3s was recorded in all four CD4+ subsets from Type 1 diabetes patients.

Every isolated RNA sample was fully reverse transcribed, so sequencing captured expressed TCRB transcripts. An average of about 3.5 million reads was obtained for naive, central memory and regulatory T cell samples. The protocol was immunoSEQ multiplex PCR, while the TCRdb copy is restricted to in-frame clones and leaves out a portion. This table has around 280,000 clones, 14% to 15% appearing once. About this clone itself: As yet, its antigen is unknown.

J lost 5 bases, V lost 3 bases, and 7 bases had no gene match. Germline V gene lookup returns CDR1 SGHKS and CDR2 YYEKEE (reference sequence). The CDR3 spans 14 residues. The source is a man aged 18 to 30 with type 1 diabetes. The sequenced sample consisted of naive CD4+ T cells from blood. This rearrangement joins TRBV5-5 to TRBJ2-7; 8 bases align to TRBD1. Written as DNA, the CDR3 is TGTGCCAGCAGCTGGGCTAGACAGGGGAACGAGCAGTACTTC. This codes for CASSWARQGNEQYF.